The 29 T cell receptor beta chains given below trace back to one sample, sequenced in a study of shared clonotypes between healthy human individuals. This table comes from immunoSEQ multiplex PCR, and its TCRdb copy is limited to in-frame clones, with some not included. In the table there are some 1,100,000 clones, 75% to 80% of which are singletons. What was sequenced was memory CD4+ T cells from PBMCs. Described subset: CD45RA-negative fraction. These receptor sequences come from a man younger than 30 in good health. Some clones in this sample may be carry-over from other donors' samples.

The V call is TRBV7-9, the J call TRBJ2-1; 7 bases are shared with TRBD2. Per germline, CDR1 SEHNR and CDR2 FQNEAQ (reference sequence). This CDR3 has 16 amino acids. The V segment lost 1 base and the J segment 2 bases; nucleotides outside the gene matches: 5. DNA for the CDR3: TGTGCCAGCAGCTTAGAGTCGGGAGGACCCTACAATGAGCAGTTCTTC. It specifies CASSLESGGPYNEQFF.

The gene calls are TRBV19 and TRBJ2-1; 8 bases match TRBD2. This CDR3 region has 15 residues. V lost 3 bases to trimming and J lost 3 bases; unmatched junction nucleotides: 4. Germline values: CDR1 LNHDA, CDR2 SQIVND (reference sequence). CDR3 nucleotides: TGTGCCAGTAGTATCCCGGGACTAGACTACAATGAGCAGTTCTTC. As protein: CASSIPGLDYNEQFF. Complete variable domain (other parts from reference TRBV19 and TRBJ2-1): DGGITQSPKYLFRKEGQNVTLSCEQNLNHDAMYWYRQDPGQGLRLIYYSQIVNDFQKGDIAEGYSVSREKKESFPLTVTSAQKNPTAFYLCASSIPGLDYNEQFFGPGTRLTVL.

The chain carries TRBV5-8 and TRBJ2-7; D remains unclear. CDR3 length equals 14 residues. Per germline, CDR1 SGHTS and CDR2 YDEGEE. Trimming cost V 0 bases and J 1 base, with 8 bases left between them. CDR3 amino acids: CASSLGGLSYEQYF. In DNA form, the CDR3 reads TGTGCCAGCAGCTTGGGTGGGCTATCCTACGAGCAGTACTTC.

The chain employs TRBV9 and TRBJ2-5, with TRBD2 matching over 12 bases. Losses at the gene ends were 0 bases for V and 5 bases for J; bases not matched to a gene: 8. CDR3 length: 17 residues. CDR1 is SGDLS, CDR2 YYNGEE, per germline. In nucleotides, the CDR3 is TGTGCCAGCAGCGTAGGGGCTAGCGGGAGGGCCCGTGAGACCCAGTACTTC. Its translation is CASSVGASGRARETQYF. The variable domain in full, with the rest retrieved from reference TRBV9 and TRBJ2-5, is DSGVTQTPKHLITATGQRVTLRCSPRSGDLSVYWYQQSLDQGLQFLIQYYNGEERAKGNILERFSAQQFPDLHSELNLSSLELGDSALYFCASSVGASGRARETQYFGPGTRLLVL.

The V call is TRBV5-1, the J call TRBJ2-2; D gene unclear. V gave up 5 bases and J gave up 0 bases, with 8 bases separating them. This CDR3 contains 14 residues. CDR1 is SGHRS and CDR2 is YFSETQ in the germline V gene. The CDR3 here is CASRERANTGELFF. In DNA form, the CDR3 reads TGCGCCAGCAGGGAACGGGCGAACACCGGGGAGCTGTTTTTT. The full variable domain, completed using reference TRBV5-1 and TRBJ2-2, is KAGVTQTPRYLIKTRGQQVTLSCSPISGHRSVSWYQQTPGQGLQFLFEYFSETQRNKGNFPGRFSGRQFSNSRSEMNVSTLELGDSALYLCASRERANTGELFFGEGSRLTVL.

The chain couples TRBV7-3 to TRBJ2-3; possibly TRBD1 or TRBD2 for D (6 bases each). Germline assignment: CDR1 SGHTA and CDR2 FQGTGA. Trimming took off 4 bases at V and 4 bases at J, with 15 bases between the two ends. The CDR3 runs to 15 residues. The CDR3 is CASSSASGGADTQYF. In DNA, the CDR3 is TGTGCCAGCAGCTCGGCCTCCGGGGGCGCAGATACGCAGTATTTT.

This chain uses TRBV4-1 with TRBJ2-4; perhaps D is TRBD1 or TRBD2 (5 bases each). The CDR3 length is 13 residues. Germline values: CDR1 MGHRA, CDR2 YSYEKL. Trimming shortened V by 0 bases and J by 16 bases, and 16 bases separated the two germline ends. CDR3 residues: CASSQDHEGTIYF. The CDR3, as DNA: TGCGCCAGCAGCCAAGATCATGAGGGGACGATCTACTTC.

V and J are TRBV6-5 and TRBJ1-1; D gene ambiguous. With 6 bases removed from V and 0 bases from J, the gap between germline ends came to 8 bases. The CDR3 covers 13 residues. The germline gives CDR1 MNHEY, CDR2 SVGAGI. The CDR3 spells CASSPLMNTEAFF. In DNA, the CDR3 is TGTGCCAGCAGCCCTCTAATGAACACTGAAGCTTTCTTT.

Note on this clone: At the DNA level, this CDR3 is encoded by other sequences in the same sample as well. The chain links TRBV7-8 to TRBJ1-3; no clear D gene. CDR1 is SGHVS and CDR2 is FQNEAQ in the germline V gene. V dropped 4 bases and J dropped 0 bases, with 7 bases sitting between them. The CDR3 extends over 14 amino acids. CDR3 sequence (DNA): TGTGCCAGCAGCTCCCCTAGCTCTGGAAACACCATATATTTT. This sequence encodes CASSSPSSGNTIYF.

DNA for the CDR3: TGTGCCAGCAGCTTGGGACCGACTAGCGGGAGGTACAATGAGCAGTTCTTC. Translation: CASSLGPTSGRYNEQFF. The rearrangement joins TRBV11-2 to TRBJ2-1; 13 bases align to TRBD2. J gave up 4 bases and V 3 bases, and 6 bases lay outside the gene matches. This CDR3 has 17 amino acids. Germline values: CDR1 SGHAT, CDR2 FQNNGV.

V and J are TRBV7-6 and TRBJ1-5; tentative D call: TRBD1 (5 bases). Germline CDR1 reads SGHVS; CDR2 reads FNYEAQ. This CDR3 is built from 15 residues. Trimming pared 4 bases from V and 3 bases from J, leaving 13 bases between. The CDR3: CASSSGRNNNQPQHF. CDR3 sequence (DNA): TGTGCCAGCAGCTCGGGACGGAATAACAATCAGCCCCAGCATTTT.

The rearrangement uses TRBV30 and TRBJ1-1, with 9 nucleotides matching TRBD1. CDR3 size: 15 residues. The trim removed 8 bases at V and 0 bases at J, leaving 10 bases unmatched. From germline, CDR1 is GTSNPN and CDR2 SVGIG (reference sequence). DNA of the CDR3: TGTGCCGGAGTCCCGGGACAGGGACTGAACACTGAAGCTTTCTTT. Encoded protein: CAGVPGQGLNTEAFF.

The table lists this clone with a count of one. The chain combines TRBV4-3 with TRBJ1-2; no reliable D call. V lost 0 bases and J 4 bases, leaving 15 bases between the germline ends. CDR1 is LGHNA and CDR2 is YSLEER in the germline V gene. The CDR3 loop spans 16 amino acids. In DNA, the CDR3 is TGCGCCAGCAGCCAAGACTCGGACCGTGCTGGCTATGGCTACACCTTC. Translated: CASSQDSDRAGYGYTF.

The V and J genes are TRBV5-1 and TRBJ2-5; D is undetermined. CDR3 length: 15 amino acids. V was pared by 0 bases and J by 1 base, with 10 bases between. The germline V gene encodes CDR1 SGHRS and CDR2 YFSETQ. DNA of the CDR3: TGCGCCAGCAGCTTGGTGCCCGGGCTCCAAGAGACCCAGTACTTC. The encoded protein is CASSLVPGLQETQYF.

This chain links TRBV5-6 with TRBJ1-1; tentative D call: TRBD1 (6 bases). CDR3 size: 15 residues. From germline, CDR1 is SGHDT and CDR2 YYEEEE. V lost 4 bases and J 0 bases, leaving 13 bases between the germline ends. The CDR3 DNA is TGTGCCAGCAGCCTACCACAGGGAATGAACACTGAAGCTTTCTTT. Translated: CASSLPQGMNTEAFF. Variable domain in full (rest from reference TRBV5-6 and TRBJ1-1): DAGVTQSPTHLIKTRGQQVTLRCSPKSGHDTVSWYQQALGQGPQFIFQYYEEEERQRGNFPDRFSGHQFPNYSSELNVNALLLGDSALYLCASSLPQGMNTEAFFGQGTRLTVV.

This clone was counted between two and nine times. V is TRBV5-4 and J is TRBJ2-1, with 10 positions matching TRBD2. CDR1 and CDR2 from the germline V gene are SGHNT and YYREEE (reference sequence). V was pared by 0 bases and J by 6 bases, with 3 bases of the junction left unmatched. The CDR3 extends over 15 amino acids. This chain's CDR3 is CASSLALAGANEQFF. In DNA, the CDR3 is TGTGCCAGCAGCTTGGCGCTAGCGGGAGCCAATGAGCAGTTCTTC.

The chain is built from TRBV14 and TRBJ2-7, with 12 bases aligning to TRBD2. With V trimmed by 4 bases and J by 6 bases, 19 bases remained unmatched. Germline V lookup: CDR1 SGHDN, CDR2 FVKESK. The CDR3 spans 19 residues. The DNA for the CDR3 is TGTGCCAGCAGCCCCGTGAGGGGGACTAGCGGGTGGCCCTCCGGCGAGCAGTACTTC. It yields the protein CASSPVRGTSGWPSGEQYF.

The V call is TRBV7-3, the J call TRBJ2-7; TRBD1 aligns across 9 bases. The CDR3 spans 14 residues. Germline trimming cut 2 bases from V and 7 bases from J; bases unmatched to any gene: 6. The V gene's germline CDR1 is SGHTA and CDR2 FQGTGA. The DNA for the CDR3 is TGTGCCAGCAGCTTAGGGACAGGGACGGGGGAGCAGTACTTC. It codes for CASSLGTGTGEQYF.

J is TRBJ2-7 and V is TRBV27, with TRBD2 matching 11 bases. Germline assignment: CDR1 MNHEY and CDR2 SMNVEV (reference sequence). The CDR3 contains 16 residues. V gave up 5 bases and J gave up 3 bases; unmatched junction bases: 9. CDR3: CASSIQLAGGLYEQYF. The CDR3 nucleotides read TGTGCCAGCAGTATCCAGCTAGCGGGAGGACTCTACGAGCAGTACTTC.

This chain joins TRBV29-1 and TRBJ2-3; tentatively, D is TRBD1 (5 bases). Trimming removed 3 bases from V and 5 bases from J, with 9 bases in between. Germline loops: CDR1 SQVTM, CDR2 ANQGSEA. The CDR3 consists of 12 residues. CDR3 nucleotide sequence: TGCAGCGTTGATTTGGGGCAAGATACGCAGTATTTT. This sequence encodes CSVDLGQDTQYF.

The rearrangement joins TRBV6-1 to TRBJ2-2; either TRBD1 or TRBD2 may supply D (5 bases each). The V gene's germline CDR1 is MNHNS and CDR2 SASEGT. The CDR3 totals 14 residues. V shed 6 bases and J shed 6 bases, with 14 bases lying between them. The DNA for the CDR3 is TGTGCCAGCAGAGGGACCCCCGACGCCGGGGAGCTGTTTTTT. Translating gives CASRGTPDAGELFF.

The chain has TRBV7-2 and TRBJ1-3, with TRBD1 matching 7 bases. The germline gives CDR1 SGHTA, CDR2 FQGNSA. The CDR3 is 14 residues long. With 4 bases clipped from V and 4 bases from J, the junction kept 4 bases outside the gene matches. CDR3 bases: TGTGCCAGCAGCTCACAGGGGCAAGGAAACACCATATATTTT. Translation: CASSSQGQGNTIYF. Supplemented by reference TRBV7-2 and TRBJ1-3, the full variable domain reads GAGVSQSPSNKVTEKGKDVELRCDPISGHTALYWYRQSLGQGLEFLIYFQGNSAPDKSGLPSDRFSAERTGGSVSTLTIQRTQQEDSAVYLCASSSQGQGNTIYFGEGSWLTVV.

This clone was recorded once. The gene calls are TRBV4-3 and TRBJ2-2; 7 bases map to TRBD2. Germline V gene data show CDR1 as LGHNA and CDR2 as YSLEER. This CDR3 region has 16 residues. V trimming: 1 base; J trimming: 1 base; junction bases outside the gene matches: 3. CDR3 amino acids: CASSQGVAGNTGELFF. CDR3 bases: TGCGCCAGCAGCCAAGGAGTAGCGGGGAACACCGGGGAGCTGTTTTTT.

This chain joins TRBV7-2 and TRBJ2-1; D uncertain. Trimming took off 4 bases at V and 3 bases at J, with 16 bases between the two ends. Germline CDR1 and CDR2: SGHTA and FQGNSA. The CDR3 length is 16 residues. The CDR3 region is CASSSSRLTSYNEQFF. The CDR3 nucleotides read TGTGCCAGCAGCTCATCAAGGCTCACCAGCTACAATGAGCAGTTCTTC.

CDR3 protein: CASSYSQEFGYEQYF. CDR3 bases: TGTGCCAGCAGTTACTCGCAGGAGTTTGGCTACGAGCAGTACTTC. The chain is built from TRBV2 and TRBJ2-7, with unresolved D. CDR1 and CDR2 (germline): SNHLY, FYNNEI. This CDR3 region has 15 residues. V gave up 5 bases and J gave up 3 bases, with 17 bases separating them. Filled out from reference TRBV2 and TRBJ2-7, the complete variable domain reads EPEVTQTPSHQVTQMGQEVILRCVPISNHLYFYWYRQILGQKVEFLVSFYNNEISEKSEIFDDQFSVERPDGSNFTLKIRSTKLEDSAMYFCASSYSQEFGYEQYFGPGTRLTVT.

This chain uses TRBV7-9 with TRBJ2-1, with 7 bases identical to TRBD2. Germline CDR1 reads SEHNR; CDR2 reads FQNEAQ (reference sequence). CDR3 length equals 16 residues. V was clipped by 2 bases and J by 2 bases; unmatched bases: 6. In nucleotides, the CDR3 is TGTGCCAGCAGCTTATTAGGCGGGGGAACCTACAATGAGCAGTTCTTC. Translating gives CASSLLGGGTYNEQFF.

Concerning this clone itself: Other DNA sequences of this sample code for an identical CDR3. This rearrangement joins TRBV29-1 to TRBJ1-1; no reliable D call. The CDR3 length is 11 residues. Germline CDR1 reads SQVTM; CDR2 reads ANQGSEA. Between the trimmed V and J ends, which lost 1 base and 5 bases, there was a span of 5 bases. In DNA form, the CDR3 reads TGCAGCGTTGAAGGTGGTACTGAAGCTTTCTTT. This codes for CSVEGGTEAFF.

Turning to this clone: The identical CDR3 is also encoded by other nucleotide sequences in the sample. The chain carries TRBV2 and TRBJ2-5, with D possibly TRBD1 on 5 matching bases. This CDR3 comprises 12 residues. Trimming shortened V by 6 bases and J by 0 bases, and 5 bases separated the two germline ends. Germline V CDR1 and CDR2: SNHLY, FYNNEI. The CDR3 region is CASRTDQETQYF. The CDR3, as DNA: TGTGCCAGCAGGACAGACCAAGAGACCCAGTACTTC.

This clone was seen just once. The gene calls are TRBV7-3 and TRBJ1-2; TRBD1 agrees at 9 bases. The germline CDR1 and CDR2 sequences are SGHTA and FQGTGA. The CDR3 length is 13 residues. The J segment lost 8 bases and the V segment lost 4 bases, leaving 5 bases of the junction unmatched. The CDR3 spells CASSSTGGGGYTF. The CDR3 DNA reads TGTGCCAGCAGCTCCACAGGGGGCGGCGGCTACACCTTC.